This T cell receptor (beta chain) is drawn from a study of breast tumors, draining lymph nodes, adjacent tissues. TCRdb passed the multiplex PCR reads through MiXCR, listing each CDR3 protein once. The sample lists some 120,000 distinct CDR3 sequences, 15% to 20% occurring once. In regard to this clonotype: Its target is unknown.

Axillary draining lymph nodes of breast cancer patients supplied the node samples. This CDR3 has 15 amino acids. V lost 0 bases, J lost 8 bases, and 7 bases stayed unmatched. Germline V gene lookup returns CDR1 SGDLS and CDR2 YYNGEE. Study findings and constraints: Tumor and nontumor repertoires were significantly more similar in luminal-like than in basal-like breast cancer.

The sequenced sample was axillary lymph node tissue. This chain links TRBV9 with TRBJ2-2; 7 bases align to TRBD1. The clonotype was recovered from a female donor with breast cancer. Some clones in this sample may be carry-over from other donors' samples. CDR3 in DNA: TGTGCCAGCAGCGTAGAGGGACAGCCTCCTGGGGAGCTGTTTTTT. Translation: CASSVEGQPPGELFF.